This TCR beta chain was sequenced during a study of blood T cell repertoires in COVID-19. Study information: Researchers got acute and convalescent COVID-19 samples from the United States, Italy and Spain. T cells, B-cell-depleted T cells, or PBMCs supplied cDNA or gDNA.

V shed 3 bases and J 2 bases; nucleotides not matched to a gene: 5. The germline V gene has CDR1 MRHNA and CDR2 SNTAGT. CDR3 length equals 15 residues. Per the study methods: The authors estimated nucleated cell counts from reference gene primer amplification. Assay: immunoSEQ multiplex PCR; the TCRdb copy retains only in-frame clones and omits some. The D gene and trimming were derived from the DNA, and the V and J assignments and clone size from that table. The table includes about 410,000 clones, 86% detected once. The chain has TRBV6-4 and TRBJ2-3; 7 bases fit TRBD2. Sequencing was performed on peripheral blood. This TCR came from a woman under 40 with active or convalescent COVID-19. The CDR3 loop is CASSESGGNTDTQYF. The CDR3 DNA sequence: TGTGCCAGCAGTGAGTCGGGGGGAAACACAGATACGCAGTATTTT.